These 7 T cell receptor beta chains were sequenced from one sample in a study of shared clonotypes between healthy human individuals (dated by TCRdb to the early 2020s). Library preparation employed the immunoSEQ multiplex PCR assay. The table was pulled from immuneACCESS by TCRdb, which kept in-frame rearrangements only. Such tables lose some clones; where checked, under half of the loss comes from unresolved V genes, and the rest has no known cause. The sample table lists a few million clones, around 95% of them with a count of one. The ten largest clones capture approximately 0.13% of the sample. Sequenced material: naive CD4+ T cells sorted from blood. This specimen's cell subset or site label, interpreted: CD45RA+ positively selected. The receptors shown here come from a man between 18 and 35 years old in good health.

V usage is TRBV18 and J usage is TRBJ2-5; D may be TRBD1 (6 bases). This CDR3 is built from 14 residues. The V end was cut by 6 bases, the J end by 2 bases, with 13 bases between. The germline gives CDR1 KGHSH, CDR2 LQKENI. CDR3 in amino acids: CASSLTTGQETQYF. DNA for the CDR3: TGTGCCAGCTCCCTCACTACAGGGCAAGAGACCCAGTACTTC.

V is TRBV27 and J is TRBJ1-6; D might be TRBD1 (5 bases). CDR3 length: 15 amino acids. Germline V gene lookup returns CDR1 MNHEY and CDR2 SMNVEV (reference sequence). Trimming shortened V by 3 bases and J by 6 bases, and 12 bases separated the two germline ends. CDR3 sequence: CASSFPGTGNSPLHF. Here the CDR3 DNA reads TGTGCCAGCAGTTTTCCAGGGACCGGTAATTCACCCCTCCACTTT.

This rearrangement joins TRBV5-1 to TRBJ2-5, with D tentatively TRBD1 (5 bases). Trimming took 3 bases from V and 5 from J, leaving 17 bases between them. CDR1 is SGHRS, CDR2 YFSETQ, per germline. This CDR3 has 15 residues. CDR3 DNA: TGCGCCAGCAGCTCTGACAGTGCGCTGAGGGAGACCCAGTACTTC. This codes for CASSSDSALRETQYF. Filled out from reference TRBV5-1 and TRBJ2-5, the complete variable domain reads KAGVTQTPRYLIKTRGQQVTLSCSPISGHRSVSWYQQTPGQGLQFLFEYFSETQRNKGNFPGRFSGRQFSNSRSEMNVSTLELGDSALYLCASSSDSALRETQYFGPGTRLLVL.

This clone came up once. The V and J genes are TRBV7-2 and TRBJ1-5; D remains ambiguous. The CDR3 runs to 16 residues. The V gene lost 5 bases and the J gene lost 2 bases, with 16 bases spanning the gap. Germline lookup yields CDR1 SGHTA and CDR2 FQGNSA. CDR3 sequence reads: CASSRQIGEGNQPQHF. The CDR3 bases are TGTGCCAGCAGCCGTCAAATCGGGGAAGGCAATCAGCCCCAGCATTTT.

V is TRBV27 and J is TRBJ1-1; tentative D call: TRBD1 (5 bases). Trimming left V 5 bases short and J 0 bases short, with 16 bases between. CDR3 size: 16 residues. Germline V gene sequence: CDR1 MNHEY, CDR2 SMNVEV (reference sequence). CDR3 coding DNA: TGTGCCAGCAGTATCCCCCCTAGGGGACTGAACACTGAAGCTTTCTTT. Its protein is CASSIPPRGLNTEAFF.

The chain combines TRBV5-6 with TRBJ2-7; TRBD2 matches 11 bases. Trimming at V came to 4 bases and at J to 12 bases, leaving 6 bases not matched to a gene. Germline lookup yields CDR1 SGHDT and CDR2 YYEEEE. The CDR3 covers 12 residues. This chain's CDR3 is CASSRTSGPRYF. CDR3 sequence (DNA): TGTGCCAGCAGCCGGACTAGCGGGCCGCGGTACTTC.

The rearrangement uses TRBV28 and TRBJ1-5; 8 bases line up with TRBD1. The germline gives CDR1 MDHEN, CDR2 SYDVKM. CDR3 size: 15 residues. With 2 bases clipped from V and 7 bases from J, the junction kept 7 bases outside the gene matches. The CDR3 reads CASSLQGATKQPQHF. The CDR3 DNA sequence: TGTGCCAGCAGTTTACAGGGGGCGACGAAGCAGCCCCAGCATTTT.